Following are 27 T cell receptor beta chains from one sample sequenced in a study of blood T cells in healthy people across ages. Together with a sample-barcoded 5' primer, a J-beta primer mix was included in a second PCR lasting roughly 7 to 11 cycles. Using its own MiXCR run on the 5' RACE reads, TCRdb lists one record per CDR3 protein. The sample has some 1.4 million distinct CDR3 sequences; approximately 40% are singletons. The specimen sequenced was blood. Receptor source: a woman in her late teens or twenties in good health.

The gene calls are TRBV4-1 and TRBJ1-2, with D tentatively TRBD1 (6 bases). This CDR3 is 18 amino acids long. V was trimmed by 0 bases and J by 2 bases, leaving 19 bases between them. The germline V gene has CDR1 MGHRA and CDR2 YSYEKL. CDR3 protein: CASSQEPLLGGANYGYTF. CDR3 coding DNA: TGCGCCAGCAGCCAAGAGCCCCTTTTGGGGGGCGCGAACTATGGCTACACCTTC.

The chain employs TRBV5-1 and TRBJ1-2; D ambiguous. Trimming removed 4 bases from V and 2 bases from J, with 12 bases in between. The CDR3 has 14 amino acids. CDR1 SGHRS and CDR2 YFSETQ come from the germline V gene. The CDR3 reads CASSVETFNYGYTF. The DNA for the CDR3 is TGCGCCAGCAGCGTGGAAACCTTCAACTATGGCTACACCTTC.

V and J are TRBV7-2 and TRBJ2-3; TRBD2 might be the D (5 bases). Germline V gene sequence: CDR1 SGHTA, CDR2 FQGNSA. CDR3 size: 15 residues. V dropped 6 bases and J dropped 7 bases, with 20 bases sitting between them. For the CDR3, the DNA is TGTGCCAGCAGTATCCTACTAGTATCCGGGAATACGCAGTATTTT. Translated: CASSILLVSGNTQYF.

The V call is TRBV12-3 or TRBV12-4, the J call TRBJ2-7; the D is unclear. Between the trimmed V and J ends, which lost 7 bases and 3 bases, there was a span of 13 bases. CDR3 length: 13 residues. The CDR3 loop is CASTPSGGYEQYF. CDR3 bases: TGTGCCAGCACCCCCAGTGGTGGCTACGAGCAGTACTTC.

The gene calls are TRBV14 and TRBJ2-1, with 8 nucleotides matching TRBD2. The end of the DNA is better explained by TRBJ2-7, so the J call may be wrong. Germline V gene data show CDR1 as SGHDN and CDR2 as FVKESK. This CDR3 has 17 residues. The DNA for the CDR3 is TGTGCCAGCAGCCAAGATGTCGGACTAGCAGCCTACAATGAGCAGTACTTC. This codes for CASSQDVGLAAYNEQYF.

The chain recombines TRBV2 with TRBJ2-1; D might be TRBD2 (5 bases). The CDR3 is made up of 13 amino acids. The V gene's germline CDR1 is SNHLY and CDR2 FYNNEI. Trimming stripped 4 bases from V and 8 bases from J, with 12 bases between. Here the CDR3 reads CASSVFGVHEQFF. CDR3 bases: TGTGCCAGCAGTGTTTTCGGGGTTCATGAGCAGTTCTTC.

The sample holds a few counts of this clonotype. V usage is TRBV20-1 and J usage is TRBJ2-7; D may be TRBD1 (5 bases). This CDR3 has 14 amino acids. Germline V gene lookup returns CDR1 DFQATT and CDR2 SNEGSKA (reference sequence). V was cut by 2 bases and J by 4 bases, with 15 bases left in between. CDR3 loop: CSARPRDSRYEQYF. CDR3 nucleotides: TGCAGTGCTAGACCCAGAGACAGTCGATACGAGCAGTACTTC.

This clonotype was counted only a few times. The CDR3 DNA reads TGTGCCAGCTCACCGGGGACAGGGGCTCGCAATGAGCAGTTCTTC. It specifies CASSPGTGARNEQFF. The chain carries TRBV18 and TRBJ2-1, with 10 bases identical to TRBD1. Losses at the gene ends were 3 bases for V and 6 bases for J; bases not matched to a gene: 5. Germline V gene data show CDR1 as KGHSH and CDR2 as LQKENI. This CDR3 has 15 residues.

The J gene is TRBJ2-1, the V gene TRBV15, with D possibly TRBD2 on 7 matching bases. The V gene lost 1 base and the J gene lost 2 bases, with 9 bases spanning the gap. Germline CDR1 reads LNHNV; CDR2 reads YYDKDF (reference sequence). The CDR3 loop spans 15 amino acids. The CDR3 here is CATSRAGGPYNEQFF. Written as DNA, the CDR3 is TGTGCCACCAGCAGAGCGGGGGGCCCCTACAATGAGCAGTTCTTC.

The chain links TRBV19 to TRBJ1-6; unclear D gene. The CDR3 contains 14 residues. CDR1 and CDR2 from the germline V gene are LNHDA and SQIVND (reference sequence). Trimming took off 3 bases at V and 10 bases at J, with 13 bases between the two ends. DNA of the CDR3: TGTGCCAGTAGTATCGGGCAGGCCCCATCACCCCTCCACTTT. This encodes CASSIGQAPSPLHF.

This clonotype appeared a few times. One end of the junction varies from germline; a read error may be responsible. The genes are TRBV27 and TRBJ2-7; D could derive from TRBD1 or TRBD2 (6 bases each). Gene TRBJ2-5 matches the end of the DNA better, so the J call may be wrong. The CDR3 totals 14 residues. CDR1 is MNHEY, CDR2 SMNVEV, per germline (reference sequence). This CDR3 is CASSLAAGVETQYF. The CDR3 DNA reads TGTGCGAGCAGTTTAGCGGCAGGGGTAGAGACCCAGTACTTC.

CDR3 in DNA: TGTGCCAGCAGCCAAGAGGGGAAGCTCGGGTGGAATGAGCAGTTCTTC. Amino acids: CASSQEGKLGWNEQFF. This chain uses TRBV3-1 with TRBJ2-1; the D is unclear. Trimming left V 0 bases short and J 7 bases short, with 16 bases between. The V gene's germline CDR1 is LGHDT and CDR2 YNNKEL (reference sequence). The CDR3 is 16 amino acids.

The chain combines TRBV12-3 or TRBV12-4 with TRBJ2-7; a weak D match, TRBD2 (5 bases). The CDR3 consists of 13 residues. Trimming left V 1 base short and J 5 bases short, with 9 bases between. Here the CDR3 DNA reads TGTGCCAGCAGTTTAGTGCTAGCAGACGAGCAGTACTTC. Translation gives CASSLVLADEQYF.

The chain employs TRBV27 and TRBJ2-7; 7 bases agree with TRBD1. The CDR3 runs to 15 residues. The germline gives CDR1 MNHEY, CDR2 SMNVEV (reference sequence). V lost 5 bases and J lost 7; bases outside the gene matches: 14. CDR3: CASSRRQGVPNEQYF. CDR3 bases: TGTGCCAGCAGTCGACGACAGGGAGTTCCGAATGAGCAGTACTTC.

This clonotype was seen only a few times. This chain connects TRBV5-1 to TRBJ2-7; 10 bases fit TRBD2. The CDR3 is 15 residues long. The trim removed 4 bases at V and 3 bases at J, leaving 7 bases unmatched. The germline V gene encodes CDR1 SGHRS and CDR2 YFSETQ. This CDR3 is CASSHGLAENYEQYF. The DNA for the CDR3 is TGCGCCAGCAGCCATGGACTAGCGGAAAACTACGAGCAGTACTTC.

This chain joins TRBV20-1 and TRBJ2-1; D ambiguous. The CDR3 loop spans 14 amino acids. V lost 0 bases, J lost 10 bases, and 16 bases lay in between. CDR1 and CDR2 from the germline V gene are DFQATT and SNEGSKA (reference sequence). CDR3 protein: CSARDVADLYEQFF. As DNA, the CDR3 is TGCAGTGCTAGAGATGTGGCGGACCTCTACGAGCAGTTCTTC.

V is TRBV5-1 and J is TRBJ2-3; possibly TRBD1 for D (7 bases). The germline V gene has CDR1 SGHRS and CDR2 YFSETQ. V lost 3 bases, J lost 3 bases, and 17 bases lay in between. The CDR3 runs to 16 residues. CDR3 in DNA: TGCGCCAGCAGCTCCGTTAGACAGGGAGGAACAGATACGCAGTATTTT. Protein sequence: CASSSVRQGGTDTQYF.

This clonotype was counted only a few times. J is TRBJ2-1 and V is TRBV5-5; 9 bases are a match to TRBD1. Germline V gene data show CDR1 as SGHKS and CDR2 as YYEKEE (reference sequence). V lost 4 bases to trimming and J lost 6 bases; unmatched junction nucleotides: 11. CDR3 length equals 16 residues. The CDR3 protein is CASSQGLDRGTNEQFF. DNA of the CDR3: TGTGCCAGCAGCCAAGGCTTAGACAGGGGGACCAATGAGCAGTTCTTC.

The chain has TRBV3-1 and TRBJ2-7; 8 bases are a match to TRBD1. CDR1 is LGHDT and CDR2 is YNNKEL in the germline V gene (reference sequence). The CDR3 is 14 amino acids. The V and J ends lost 0 bases and 6 bases, in that order; junction bases with no gene match: 4. DNA for the CDR3: TGTGCCAGCAGCCAAGATTACAGGGGGAGCGAGCAGTACTTC. Translation gives CASSQDYRGSEQYF.

This chain joins TRBV4-1 and TRBJ2-7; D ambiguous. CDR3 size: 14 residues. Trimming took 0 bases from V and 0 from J, leaving 6 bases between them. Germline CDR1 MGHRA, CDR2 YSYEKL. In DNA, the CDR3 is TGCGCCAGCAGCCAAGAGCCCGTCTCCTACGAGCAGTACTTC. This gives the protein CASSQEPVSYEQYF.

The rearrangement joins TRBV7-2 to TRBJ1-2; 10 nucleotides align to TRBD1. Germline V lookup: CDR1 SGHTA, CDR2 FQGNSA. Unmatched junction bases numbered 7, after V lost 3 bases and J lost 3 bases. There are 16 residues in the CDR3. The CDR3 spells CASSLDRGGTDYGYTF. The CDR3 bases are TGTGCCAGCAGCTTGGACAGGGGGGGAACTGACTATGGCTACACCTTC.

V usage is TRBV18 and J usage is TRBJ2-1, with D perhaps TRBD1 (5 bases). In germline, CDR1 is KGHSH, CDR2 LQKENI. CDR3 length: 14 amino acids. Trimming stripped 3 bases from V and 4 bases from J, with 10 bases between. This CDR3 is CASSPWTSYNEQFF. CDR3 in DNA: TGTGCCAGCTCACCGTGGACAAGTTACAATGAGCAGTTCTTC.

V gene TRBV12-3 or TRBV12-4 combines with J gene TRBJ1-2; TRBD1 is a possible D gene (6 bases). This CDR3 comprises 14 residues. Trimming left V 8 bases short and J 8 bases short, with 21 bases between. The DNA for the CDR3 is TGTGCCAGCGGCCTAACTCAGGGGCCGTTAGGCTACACCTTC. Translating gives CASGLTQGPLGYTF.

The rearrangement links TRBV6-5 to TRBJ2-7, with D possibly TRBD1 on 6 matching bases. The J call is doubtful: the DNA matches TRBJ2-5 better. The CDR3 spans 12 residues. Germline V gene sequence: CDR1 MNHEY, CDR2 SVGAGI. The CDR3, as DNA: TGTGCCAGCAGTCACTTAGGGGGGACCCAGTACTTC. This gives the protein CASSHLGGTQYF.

The rearrangement joins TRBV5-1 to TRBJ2-1; unclear D gene. The last part of the DNA fits TRBJ2-7 better; the J call may be wrong. CDR1 is SGHRS and CDR2 is YFSETQ in the germline V gene. This CDR3 contains 15 residues. The CDR3 nucleotides read TGCGCCAGCAGCGACGTAGCTGGGTTCGGCAATGAGCAGTACTTC. Its protein is CASSDVAGFGNEQYF.

The chain joins TRBV4-1 to TRBJ2-1; tentatively, D is TRBD2 (6 bases). The better agreement between TRBJ2-7 and the DNA end casts doubt on the J call. Germline values: CDR1 MGHRA, CDR2 YSYEKL. CDR3 length: 16 amino acids. As DNA, the CDR3 is TGCGCCAGCAGCCAATCCCCGGGGGTATCCTACAATGAGCAGTACTTC. Protein: CASSQSPGVSYNEQYF.

The sample holds many counts of this clonotype. The rearrangement uses TRBV3-1 and TRBJ2-4; TRBD2 is a possible D gene (5 bases). The length of the CDR3 is 12 residues. Germline values: CDR1 LGHDT, CDR2 YNNKEL (reference sequence). Trimming stripped 3 bases from V and 7 bases from J, with 7 bases between. In DNA, the CDR3 is TGTGCCAGCAGCCAGGGCGGGAACATTCAGTACTTC. The encoded protein is CASSQGGNIQYF.